The 5 T cell receptor beta chains presented below share a single source sample, sequenced in a study of cytomegalovirus exposure and HLA in healthy donors. PCR was performed using 60 Vbeta and 13 Jbeta primers. The repertoire was sequenced with immunoSEQ multiplex PCR; TCRdb's copy has only in-frame clones and lacks some. This repertoire shows about 170,000 clones, 70% to 80% found once; its top ten account for 0.6% to 0.95%. The material sequenced was PBMCs. These receptors came from a female donor in good health and CMV-seronegative.

J is TRBJ1-2 and V is TRBV4-1; D is ambiguous. V lost 2 bases and J 5 bases, leaving 6 bases between the germline ends. Germline CDR1 MGHRA, CDR2 YSYEKL. This CDR3 spans 12 amino acids. The CDR3 bases are TGCGCCAGCAGCCAAATCGGTTATGGCTACACCTTC. Translating gives CASSQIGYGYTF.

The V gene is TRBV6-5, the J gene TRBJ2-5, with D perhaps matching TRBD2 (6 bases). The CDR3 consists of 15 residues. Per germline, CDR1 MNHEY and CDR2 SVGAGI. V shed 8 bases and J shed 5 bases, with 21 bases lying between them. The chain's CDR3 is CASAGHRTRGETQYF. The DNA of the CDR3 is TGTGCCAGCGCGGGCCATAGGACCCGGGGGGAGACCCAGTACTTC.

The chain couples TRBV9 to TRBJ1-5; no firm D call. The germline V and J ends were trimmed by 0 bases and 4 bases, with 11 bases remaining between them. This CDR3 spans 15 amino acids. The V gene's germline CDR1 is SGDLS and CDR2 YYNGEE. The CDR3 nucleotides are TGTGCCAGCAGCGTAGGAAACAGCCGAAATCAGCCCCAGCATTTT. It yields the protein CASSVGNSRNQPQHF.

The chain links TRBV4-3 to TRBJ1-6, with 11 bases lining up with TRBD1. J was trimmed by 9 bases and V by 3 bases; bases with no gene match: 4. This CDR3 region has 15 residues. The germline V gene has CDR1 LGHNA and CDR2 YSLEER. The CDR3 sequence is CASSQGQGGGSPLHF. The CDR3, as DNA: TGCGCCAGCAGCCAGGGACAGGGGGGAGGTTCACCCCTCCACTTT.

The V call is TRBV10-3, the J call TRBJ2-7, with 7 bases that match TRBD1. CDR1 ENHRY and CDR2 SYGVKD come from the germline V gene. The CDR3 is 12 amino acids. Losses at the gene ends were 3 bases for V and 9 bases for J; bases not matched to a gene: 5. CDR3 protein: CAISDRGPGQYF. The DNA for the CDR3 is TGTGCCATCAGTGATAGGGGGCCGGGGCAGTACTTC.